Sequencing of this TCR beta chain was carried out in a study of blood T cell repertoires in COVID-19. Study overall: The origin of the acute and convalescent COVID-19 samples was the United States, Italy and Spain. From T cells, B-cell-depleted T cells, or PBMCs came the material, which was cDNA or gDNA.

Study processing details: Reference gene primer amplification gave estimated nucleated cell counts. The method was immunoSEQ multiplex PCR; TCRdb's version includes in-frame clones alone and lacks a portion of them. The V and J calls and the clone size are those of that table, but D and trimming were determined from the DNA. The data show around 86,000 clones, 84% seen once. Germline V gene data show CDR1 as SNHLY and CDR2 as FYNNEI. Deletions cut 4 bases from V and 4 bases from J, with 13 bases between. This CDR3 contains 14 residues. The source is a human donor in a cohort sampled during active COVID-19. The sequencing sample was made of peripheral blood. The J gene is TRBJ1-2, the V gene TRBV2; no firm D call. The CDR3, as DNA: TGTGCCAGCAGTGCGGCGGATAGTAGCTATGGCTACACCTTC. It encodes CASSAADSSYGYTF.